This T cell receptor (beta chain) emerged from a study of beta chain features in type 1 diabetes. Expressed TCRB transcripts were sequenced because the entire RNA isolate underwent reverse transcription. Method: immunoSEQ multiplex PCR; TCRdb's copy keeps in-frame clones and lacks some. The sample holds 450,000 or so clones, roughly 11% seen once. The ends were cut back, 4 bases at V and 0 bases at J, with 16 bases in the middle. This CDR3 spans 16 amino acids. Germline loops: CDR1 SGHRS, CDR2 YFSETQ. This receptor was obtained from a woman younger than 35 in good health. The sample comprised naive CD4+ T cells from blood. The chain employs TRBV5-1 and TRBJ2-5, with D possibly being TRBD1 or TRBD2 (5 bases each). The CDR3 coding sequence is TGCGCCAGCAGCCCGCCATGGGGGACGAACCAAGAGACCCAGTACTTC. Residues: CASSPPWGTNQETQYF.